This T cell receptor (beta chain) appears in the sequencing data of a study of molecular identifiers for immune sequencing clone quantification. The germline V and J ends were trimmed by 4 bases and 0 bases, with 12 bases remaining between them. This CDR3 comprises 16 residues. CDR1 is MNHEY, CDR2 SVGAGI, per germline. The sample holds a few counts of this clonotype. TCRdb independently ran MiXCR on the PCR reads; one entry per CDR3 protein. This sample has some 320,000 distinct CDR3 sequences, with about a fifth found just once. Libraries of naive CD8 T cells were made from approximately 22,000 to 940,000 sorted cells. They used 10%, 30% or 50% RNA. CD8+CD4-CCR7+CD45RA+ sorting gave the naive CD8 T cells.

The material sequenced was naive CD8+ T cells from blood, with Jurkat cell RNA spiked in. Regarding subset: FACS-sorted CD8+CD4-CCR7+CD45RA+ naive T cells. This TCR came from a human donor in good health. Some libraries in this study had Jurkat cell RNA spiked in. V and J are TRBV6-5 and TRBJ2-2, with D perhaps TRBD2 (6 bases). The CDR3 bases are TGTGCCAGCAGTTCCCCGCGACTAGCGAACACCGGGGAGCTGTTTTTT. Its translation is CASSSPRLANTGELFF.